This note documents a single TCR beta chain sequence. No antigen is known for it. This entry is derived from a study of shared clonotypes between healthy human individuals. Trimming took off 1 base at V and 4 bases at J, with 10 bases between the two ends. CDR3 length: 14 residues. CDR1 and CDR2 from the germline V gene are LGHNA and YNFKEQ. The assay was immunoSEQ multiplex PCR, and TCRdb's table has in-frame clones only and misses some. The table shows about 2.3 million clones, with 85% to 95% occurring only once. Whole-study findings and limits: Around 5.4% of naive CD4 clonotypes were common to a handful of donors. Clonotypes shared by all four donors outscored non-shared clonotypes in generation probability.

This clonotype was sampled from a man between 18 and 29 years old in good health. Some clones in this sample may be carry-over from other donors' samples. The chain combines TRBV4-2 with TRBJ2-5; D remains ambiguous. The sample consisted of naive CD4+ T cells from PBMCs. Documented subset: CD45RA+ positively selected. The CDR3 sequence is CASSQVVRGETQYF. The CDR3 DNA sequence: TGTGCCAGCAGCCAAGTTGTCCGAGGAGAGACCCAGTACTTC.